The clone carrying this T cell receptor beta chain was seen only a few times. Profiled with immunoSEQ multiplex PCR; TCRdb holds only in-frame clones, not every one. This table holds around 130,000 clones, roughly 88% found once. This entry is derived from a study of control samples from healthy donors and cancer patients. Trimming took 0 bases from V and 0 from J, leaving 4 bases between them. The CDR3 is 15 amino acids. Germline V gene data show CDR1 as SGHRS and CDR2 as YFSETQ. Sample: blood. The rearrangement links TRBV5-1 to TRBJ2-6; no reliable D call. This sequence was found in a middle-aged man in good health. In nucleotides, the CDR3 is TGCGCCAGCAGCTTGGAGGTCTCTGGGGCCAACGTCCTGACTTTC. Translation: CASSLEVSGANVLTF.